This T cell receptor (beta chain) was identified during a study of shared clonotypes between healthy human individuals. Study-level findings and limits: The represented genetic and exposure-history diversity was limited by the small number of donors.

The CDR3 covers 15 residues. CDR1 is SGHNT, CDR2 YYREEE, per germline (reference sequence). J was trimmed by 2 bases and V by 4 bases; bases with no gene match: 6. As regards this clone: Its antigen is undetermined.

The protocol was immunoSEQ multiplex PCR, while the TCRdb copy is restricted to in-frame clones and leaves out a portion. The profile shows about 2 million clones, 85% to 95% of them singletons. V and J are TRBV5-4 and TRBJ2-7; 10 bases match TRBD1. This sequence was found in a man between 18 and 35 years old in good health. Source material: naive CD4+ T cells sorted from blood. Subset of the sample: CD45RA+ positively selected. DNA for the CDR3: TGTGCCAGCAGCCCAGGGGGACAGGGGACCTACGAGCAGTACTTC. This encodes CASSPGGQGTYEQYF.